The 19 T cell receptor beta chains below come from one sample, sequenced in a study of T-cell reconstitution after alpha-beta-depleted transplantation in children. Unique molecular identifiers featured in how the TCRbeta library was prepared. TCRdb re-analysed the PCR reads in MiXCR, keeping a single row per CDR3 protein. The sample lists about 58,000 distinct CDR3 sequences; 40% to 45% were seen once. Sample: PBMCs, mostly from graft donor cells, taken 360 days after TCRalphabeta/CD19-depleted stem cell transplant. These receptors were obtained from a male patient under 18 who had a stem cell transplant for acute lymphoblastic leukemia, so the T cells may come from the graft donor.

This chain joins TRBV7-2 and TRBJ2-7; weak D call: TRBD1 (6 bases). Trimming pared 4 bases from V and 6 bases from J, leaving 10 bases between. There are 12 residues in the CDR3. From germline, CDR1 is SGHTA and CDR2 FQGNSA. The CDR3 reads CASSSQGAEQYF. The CDR3, as DNA: TGTGCCAGCAGCTCACAGGGTGCCGAGCAGTACTTC.

This clonotype was counted only a few times. This sequence joins TRBV4-3 and TRBJ2-1, with a possible D match to TRBD2 (5 bases). The CDR3 covers 15 residues. Germline lookup yields CDR1 LGHNA and CDR2 YSLEER. Between the trimmed V and J ends, which lost 4 bases and 7 bases, there was a span of 17 bases. The chain's CDR3 is CASSPQDMRENEQFF. The CDR3 coding sequence is TGCGCCAGCAGCCCCCAGGATATGAGGGAAAATGAGCAGTTCTTC.

This clonotype was recorded a few times. The CDR3 DNA reads TGCAGTGCTAGAGATGGGGCAGGACATAAGGCCCAGTACTTC. Translating gives CSARDGAGHKAQYF. The V call is TRBV20-1, the J call TRBJ2-5; possible D gene TRBD1, 5 bases. From germline, CDR1 is DFQATT and CDR2 SNEGSKA (reference sequence). Trimming removed 0 bases from V and 9 bases from J, with 17 bases in between. The CDR3 contains 14 residues.

The rearrangement joins TRBV6-2 or TRBV6-3 to TRBJ2-1; 9 nucleotides agree with TRBD2. Germline V gives CDR1 MNHEY, CDR2 SVGEGT. The CDR3 is 19 residues long. The ends lost 2 bases at V and 4 bases at J; junction bases unmatched: 15. CDR3 bases: TGTGCCAGCAGTTACGAGGGAAAGCGTGGACTAGCGTATTACAATGAGCAGTTCTTC. Translating gives CASSYEGKRGLAYYNEQFF.

The J gene is TRBJ2-7, the V gene TRBV12-3 or TRBV12-4; D is possibly TRBD1 (5 bases). This CDR3 has 12 amino acids. V was clipped by 6 bases and J by 6 bases, with 12 bases between them. The CDR3 loop is CASSQGSLEQYF. The CDR3 coding sequence is TGTGCCAGCAGCCAGGGCTCACTCGAGCAGTACTTC.

V and J are TRBV4-1 and TRBJ1-1; D unclear. Trimming pared 1 base from V and 6 bases from J, leaving 6 bases between. There are 12 residues in the CDR3. Germline V gives CDR1 MGHRA, CDR2 YSYEKL. CDR3 sequence: CASSQVGSEAFF. The CDR3 bases are TGCGCCAGCAGCCAAGTAGGATCTGAAGCTTTCTTT.

This chain links TRBV28 with TRBJ2-5; D remains unclear. Germline CDR1 is MDHEN and CDR2 is SYDVKM. CDR3 length: 15 residues. V shed 6 bases and J shed 1 base, with 15 bases lying between them. CDR3 DNA sequence: TGTGCCAGCAGATCTCACCTTGGTAGCCAAGAGACCCAGTACTTC. It translates to CASRSHLGSQETQYF.

The V gene is TRBV6-4, the J gene TRBJ2-2, with 9 positions matching TRBD2. The germline V gene has CDR1 MRHNA and CDR2 SNTAGT. The CDR3 runs to 17 residues. V lost 6 bases, J lost 2 bases, and 10 bases stayed unmatched. DNA for the CDR3: TGTGCCAGCAGCCCAGCGGGGGGTCCTTTTAACACCGGGGAGCTGTTTTTT. Amino acid sequence: CASSPAGGPFNTGELFF.

This sequence joins TRBV6-5 and TRBJ1-3; D uncertain. V shed 2 bases and J shed 0 bases, with 8 bases lying between them. The CDR3 is 15 amino acids. Per the germline V gene, CDR1 is MNHEY and CDR2 is SVGAGI. This chain's CDR3 is CASSYDPDSGNTIYF. The CDR3 nucleotides read TGTGCCAGCAGTTACGATCCAGACTCTGGAAACACCATATATTTT.

A few counts support this clonotype. The chain employs TRBV15 and TRBJ2-7; no clear D gene. V was shortened by 3 bases and J by 2 bases, with 14 bases between the two germline ends. The CDR3 is 15 amino acids. CDR1 and CDR2 (germline): LNHNV, YYDKDF (reference sequence). CDR3 nucleotides: TGTGCCACCAGCAGCGTCGTCTCCGTCCCCTACGAGCAGTACTTC. This codes for CATSSVVSVPYEQYF.

The V call is TRBV9, the J call TRBJ2-4; tentative D call: TRBD1 (5 bases). There are 14 residues in the CDR3. Germline assignment: CDR1 SGDLS and CDR2 YYNGEE. Trimming left V 3 bases short and J 6 bases short, with 13 bases between. The CDR3 DNA reads TGTGCCAGCAGCGAGGCAGGGTGGGGAAACATTCAGTACTTC. This translates into CASSEAGWGNIQYF.

The chain combines TRBV28 with TRBJ1-2; D is possibly TRBD1 (5 bases). The ends were cut back, 3 bases at V and 0 bases at J, with 8 bases in the middle. The germline V gene encodes CDR1 MDHEN and CDR2 SYDVKM. The length of the CDR3 is 14 residues. CDR3 nucleotides: TGTGCCAGCAGTTTCAAAGGGGCTAACTATGGCTACACCTTC. This sequence encodes CASSFKGANYGYTF.

V and J are TRBV29-1 and TRBJ2-6; D ambiguous. The germline gives CDR1 SQVTM, CDR2 ANQGSEA. Trimming removed 1 base from V and 0 bases from J, with 10 bases in between. The CDR3 loop spans 16 amino acids. CDR3 nucleotides: TGCAGCGTTGAAGTCGTAGGGTACTCTGGGGCCAACGTCCTGACTTTC. It codes for CSVEVVGYSGANVLTF.

The V call is TRBV24-1, the J call TRBJ2-3; D is possibly TRBD1 (5 bases). V was shortened by 3 bases and J by 5 bases, with 5 bases between the two germline ends. Germline V gene data show CDR1 as KGHDR and CDR2 as SFDVKD. The CDR3 runs 12 residues. CDR3 nucleotide sequence: TGTGCCACCAGTGATAGGGGAGATACGCAGTATTTT. Its protein is CATSDRGDTQYF.

The chain uses TRBV10-3 and TRBJ1-2; maybe TRBD1 (6 bases). The CDR3 is made up of 12 amino acids. CDR1 and CDR2 (germline): ENHRY, SYGVKD. The V and J ends lost 11 bases and 4 bases respectively, with 14 bases between them. CDR3: CASQQGGYGYTF. In nucleotides, the CDR3 is TGTGCCTCTCAACAGGGTGGCTATGGCTACACCTTC.

This clonotype showed up just a few times. J is TRBJ2-5 and V is TRBV11-2; the D is unclear. CDR3 length: 15 residues. The germline V gene encodes CDR1 SGHAT and CDR2 FQNNGV. Trimming cost V 1 base and J 2 bases, with 11 bases left between them. The CDR3 protein is CASSLGGGPQETQYF. CDR3 DNA sequence: TGTGCCAGCAGCTTAGGGGGTGGGCCGCAAGAGACCCAGTACTTC. Full variable domain (outside the CDR3, taken from reference TRBV11-2 and TRBJ2-5): EAGVAQSPRYKIIEKRQSVAFWCNPISGHATLYWYQQILGQGPKLLIQFQNNGVVDDSQLPKDRFSAERLKGVDSTLKIQPAKLEDSAVYLCASSLGGGPQETQYFGPGTRLLVL.

The chain employs TRBV6-5 and TRBJ2-7; 7 positions agree with TRBD1. CDR1 and CDR2 from the germline V gene are MNHEY and SVGAGI. This CDR3 has 13 amino acids. The V gene end was trimmed by 4 bases and the J gene end by 7 bases; junction bases not matched to a gene: 7. Written as DNA, the CDR3 is TGTGCCAGCAGTTCCAACAGGGGAAGGGAGCAGTACTTC. Amino acids: CASSSNRGREQYF.

The chain uses TRBV10-3 and TRBJ2-3; 7 bases line up with TRBD1. The V segment lost 3 bases and the J segment 0 bases; nucleotides outside the gene matches: 3. Germline V gene sequence: CDR1 ENHRY, CDR2 SYGVKD. The length of the CDR3 is 15 residues. CDR3 DNA sequence: TGTGCCATCAGTGAAGGGACAGCAAGCACAGATACGCAGTATTTT. It specifies CAISEGTASTDTQYF.

V is TRBV6-5 and J is TRBJ2-3, with 9 bases lining up with TRBD2. The CDR3 loop spans 15 amino acids. Germline assignment: CDR1 MNHEY and CDR2 SVGAGI. V shed 3 bases and J 2 bases; nucleotides not matched to a gene: 3. CDR3 DNA sequence: TGTGCCAGCAGTTATCGACTAGCGGCCACAGATACGCAGTATTTT. Protein product: CASSYRLAATDTQYF.